Listed below are T cell receptor beta chains from one sample, sequenced in a study of T cell changes during pregnancy in multiple sclerosis. Generated by immunoSEQ multiplex PCR, the TCRdb table keeps only in-frame clones and is missing some. Found here are over 40,000 clones, over 75% of them singletons; the top ten hold roughly 4.9%. The sequenced sample was peripheral blood, obtained in the first trimester of pregnancy. The origin of the receptors is a female donor in good health, enrolled as a control in a pregnancy study. CDR3s include the opening cysteine and the closing phenylalanine or tryptophan. The D gene is left open where the match is weak. The size field is filled for only some rows; it gives once, few, many or a size class.

V: TRBV7-2; J: TRBJ1-2; length: 12; D: .; size: .; DNA: TGTGCCAGCAGCCCCCGGGGGTATGGCTACACCTTC; CDR3: CASSPRGYGYTF
V: TRBV9; J: TRBJ2-5; length: 13; D: .; size: .; DNA: TGTGCCAGCAGTGTAAGGGGCGCGGAGACCCAGTACTTC; CDR3: CASSVRGAETQYF
V: TRBV12-5; J: TRBJ1-6; length: 13; D: .; size: .; DNA: TGTGCTAGACTACTCAGGGAGGCTTCACCCCTCCACTTT; CDR3: CARLLREASPLHF
V: TRBV18; J: TRBJ1-1; length: 14; D: TRBD1; size: .; DNA: TGTGCCAGCTCAGCGGACAGGGGGCGGACTGAAGCTTTCTTT; CDR3: CASSADRGRTEAFF
V: TRBV19; J: TRBJ1-1; length: 14; D: .; size: .; DNA: TGTGCCAGTAGCTTCGGGACATCGAACACTGAAGCTTTCTTT; CDR3: CASSFGTSNTEAFF
V: TRBV10-3; J: TRBJ2-3; length: 14; D: .; size: .; DNA: TGTGCCATCAGTTCGGGTTACAGCACAGATACGCAGTATTTT; CDR3: CAISSGYSTDTQYF
V: TRBV4-1; J: TRBJ2-1; length: 13; D: TRBD2; size: .; DNA: TGCGCCAGCAGCTCGTGGACTAGCAATGAGCAGTTCTTC; CDR3: CASSSWTSNEQFF
V: TRBV7-3; J: TRBJ2-3; length: 16; D: .; size: once; DNA: TGTGCCAGCAGCCCAAATGGGGGACACCCATCAGATACGCAGTATTTT; CDR3: CASSPNGGHPSDTQYF
V: TRBV2; J: TRBJ1-2; length: 13; D: .; size: .; DNA: TGTGCCAGCAGGGACACCGGACAGTTCGGCTACACCTTC; CDR3: CASRDTGQFGYTF
V: TRBV7-2; J: TRBJ1-1; length: 13; D: .; size: .; DNA: TGTGCCAGCAGCTTAGCGGAGGGGACTGAAGCTTTCTTT; CDR3: CASSLAEGTEAFF
V: TRBV18; J: TRBJ1-2; length: 13; D: TRBD1; size: .; DNA: TGTGCCAGCTCGTCCGGGACAGGCAAAGGCTACACCTTC; CDR3: CASSSGTGKGYTF
V: TRBV28; J: TRBJ1-1; length: 13; D: .; size: once; DNA: TGTGCCTCGAAATCCAGGGTGAACACTGAAGCTTTCTTT; CDR3: CASKSRVNTEAFF
V: TRBV19; J: TRBJ2-7; length: 16; D: TRBD1; size: .; DNA: TGTGCCAGTAGTGACCAAACAGGGGGCGCTTTCTACGAGCAGTACTTC; CDR3: CASSDQTGGAFYEQYF
V: TRBV28; J: TRBJ1-2; length: 14; D: TRBD1; size: .; DNA: TGTGCCAGCAGGGGACAGGGCAAAAACTATGGCTACACCTTC; CDR3: CASRGQGKNYGYTF
V: TRBV5-1; J: TRBJ2-5; length: 14; D: .; size: .; DNA: TGCGCCAGCAGCTTGGACCTAGGGGGAGAGACCCAGTACTTC; CDR3: CASSLDLGGETQYF
V: TRBV9; J: TRBJ2-4; length: 14; D: .; size: .; DNA: TGTGCCAGCAGCGAAGGGGGACTAAATGACATTCAGTACTTC; CDR3: CASSEGGLNDIQYF
V: TRBV9; J: TRBJ2-1; length: 16; D: .; size: .; DNA: TGTGCCAGCAGCCCCGAGCCGGGGGGCCTAAGTTATGAGCAGTTCTTC; CDR3: CASSPEPGGLSYEQFF
V: TRBV10-3; J: TRBJ2-3; length: 15; D: .; size: .; DNA: TGTGCCATCACCCCCGGGGAGATCGGGACAGATACGCAGTATTTT; CDR3: CAITPGEIGTDTQYF
V: TRBV28; J: TRBJ2-1; length: 17; D: TRBD2; size: .; DNA: TGTGCCAGCAGTTGGCCTAGCGGGAGGGCCAGGGACAATGAGCAGTTCTTC; CDR3: CASSWPSGRARDNEQFF
V: TRBV5-1; J: TRBJ2-7; length: 13; D: .; size: .; DNA: TGCGCCAGCAGCTTGGGTGCAGCCTACGAGCAGTACTTC; CDR3: CASSLGAAYEQYF
V: TRBV30; J: TRBJ1-3; length: 15; D: TRBD1; size: .; DNA: TGTGCCTGGGGGACAGGGGAAAAAGGGGGAAACACCATATATTTT; CDR3: CAWGTGEKGGNTIYF
V: TRBV29-1; J: TRBJ2-5; length: 15; D: .; size: .; DNA: TGCAGCGTTGAAGGAATTCGGCAGGACCAAGAGACCCAGTACTTC; CDR3: CSVEGIRQDQETQYF
V: TRBV5-4; J: TRBJ2-5; length: 16; D: .; size: .; DNA: TGTGCCAGCAGCCAGCCAGGGTTAGAATATCAAGAGACCCAGTACTTC; CDR3: CASSQPGLEYQETQYF
V: TRBV6-6; J: TRBJ2-7; length: 13; D: TRBD1; size: few; DNA: TGTGCCAGCAGTTACGGACAGGGCCACGAGCAGTACTTC; CDR3: CASSYGQGHEQYF
V: TRBV9; J: TRBJ2-3; length: 17; D: TRBD2; size: .; DNA: TGTGCCAGCAGCGTAGATATAGCGGGGGGAAGCACAGATACGCAGTATTTT; CDR3: CASSVDIAGGSTDTQYF
V: TRBV11-2; J: TRBJ2-2; length: 14; D: .; size: .; DNA: TGTACCAGCAGCCGCACTCGTAACACCGGGGAGCTGTTTTTT; CDR3: CTSSRTRNTGELFF
V: TRBV28; J: TRBJ2-3; length: 19; D: TRBD2; size: .; DNA: TGTGCCAGCAGTCGCATCGCCCCTGGGCGGGGGAGACCCACAGATACGCAGTATTTT; CDR3: CASSRIAPGRGRPTDTQYF
V: TRBV28; J: TRBJ1-5; length: 12; D: .; size: .; DNA: TGTGCCAGCAGTTCTGTTCATCAGCCCCAGCATTTT; CDR3: CASSSVHQPQHF
V: TRBV5-1; J: TRBJ2-7; length: 15; D: TRBD2; size: .; DNA: TGCGCCAGCAGAGTGGCGGGAGCTCCTTCCTACGAGCAGTACTTC; CDR3: CASRVAGAPSYEQYF
V: TRBV29-1; J: TRBJ2-5; length: 12; D: .; size: once; DNA: TGCAGCGTTGGAGCAGGCCAAGAGACCCAGTACTTC; CDR3: CSVGAGQETQYF
V: TRBV2; J: TRBJ2-3; length: 15; D: TRBD1; size: .; DNA: TGTGCCAGCAGAGTCAGACAGGGGAACGCCGATACGCAGTATTTT; CDR3: CASRVRQGNADTQYF
V: TRBV9; J: TRBJ2-3; length: 15; D: TRBD2; size: .; DNA: TGTGCCAGCAGCGTACTAGCGGGGGCCACAGATACGCAGTATTTT; CDR3: CASSVLAGATDTQYF
V: TRBV19; J: TRBJ1-4; length: 16; D: TRBD1; size: .; DNA: TGTGCCAGTAGTATCATGGGTCCAGGGGGCATTGAAAAACTGTTTTTT; CDR3: CASSIMGPGGIEKLFF
V: TRBV5-1; J: TRBJ2-6; length: 14; D: TRBD1; size: .; DNA: TGCGCCACCAACAGGGGTACTGGGGCCAACGTCCTGACTTTC; CDR3: CATNRGTGANVLTF
V: TRBV5-1; J: TRBJ2-7; length: 12; D: .; size: .; DNA: TGCGCCAGCAGCTTGGGAACGGGGGTTATGTACTTC; CDR3: CASSLGTGVMYF
V: TRBV6-6; J: TRBJ1-1; length: 16; D: .; size: .; DNA: TGTGCCAGCAGTTACAGGGCAGGGGCCATCCTCACTGAAGCTTTCTTT; CDR3: CASSYRAGAILTEAFF
V: TRBV9; J: TRBJ2-5; length: 14; D: TRBD1; size: .; DNA: TGTGCCAGCAGCCCACAGGGGCTGGAGGAGACCCAGTACTTC; CDR3: CASSPQGLEETQYF
V: TRBV6-6; J: TRBJ1-6; length: 12; D: TRBD1; size: .; DNA: TGTGCCACTCGGACAGGGAGTTCACCCCTCCACTTT; CDR3: CATRTGSSPLHF
V: TRBV18; J: TRBJ1-1; length: 15; D: .; size: few; DNA: TGTGCCAGCTCACCGAGACAGGCCTTGAACACTGAAGCTTTCTTT; CDR3: CASSPRQALNTEAFF
V: TRBV19; J: TRBJ1-5; length: 14; D: TRBD1; size: .; DNA: TGTGCCGCCGAGAAGGGGGCGCTGGGACAGCCCCAGCATTTT; CDR3: CAAEKGALGQPQHF
V: TRBV19; J: TRBJ2-5; length: 15; D: .; size: .; DNA: TGTGCCAGTAGGGGGGGGACAGGCGACCAAGAGACCCAGTACTTC; CDR3: CASRGGTGDQETQYF
V: TRBV5-1; J: TRBJ2-3; length: 13; D: TRBD2; size: .; DNA: TGCGCCAGCAGTTCCGCGGGGGCAGATACGCAGTATTTT; CDR3: CASSSAGADTQYF
V: TRBV7-9; J: TRBJ2-7; length: 14; D: .; size: .; DNA: TGTGCCAGCAGCTTAGAGGCACAACGAGGCGAGCAGTACTTC; CDR3: CASSLEAQRGEQYF
V: TRBV6-6; J: TRBJ2-7; length: 16; D: TRBD1; size: .; DNA: TGTGCCAGCAGTTACCCGGGACAGCAGCTGGACCACGAGCAGTACTTC; CDR3: CASSYPGQQLDHEQYF
V: TRBV2; J: TRBJ1-5; length: 14; D: TRBD1; size: .; DNA: TGTGCCAGCAGTGGACAGGGGGTGAATCAGCCCCAGCATTTT; CDR3: CASSGQGVNQPQHF
V: TRBV7-8; J: TRBJ1-1; length: 13; D: .; size: .; DNA: TGTGCCAGCAGCGGGGGGGGGAACACTGAAGCTTTCTTT; CDR3: CASSGGGNTEAFF
V: TRBV7-9; J: TRBJ1-1; length: 14; D: .; size: .; DNA: TGTGCCAGCAGCTTAGACCGGGGAGGCACTGAAGCTTTCTTT; CDR3: CASSLDRGGTEAFF
V: TRBV6-6; J: TRBJ1-5; length: 14; D: TRBD1; size: .; DNA: TGTGCCAGCAGACGGACAGGGTCGGGTCAGCCCCAGCATTTT; CDR3: CASRRTGSGQPQHF